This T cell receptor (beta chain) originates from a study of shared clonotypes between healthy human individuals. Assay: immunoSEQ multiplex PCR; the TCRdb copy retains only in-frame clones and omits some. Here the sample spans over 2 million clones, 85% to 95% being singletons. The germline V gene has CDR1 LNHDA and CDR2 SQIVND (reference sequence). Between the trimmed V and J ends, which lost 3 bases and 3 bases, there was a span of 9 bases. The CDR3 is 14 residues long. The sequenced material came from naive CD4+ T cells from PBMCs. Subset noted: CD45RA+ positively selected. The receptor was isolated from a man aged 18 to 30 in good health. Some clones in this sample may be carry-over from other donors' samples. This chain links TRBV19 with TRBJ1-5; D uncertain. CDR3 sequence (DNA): TGTGCCAGTAGTATTCGACACGACAATCAGCCCCAGCATTTT. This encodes CASSIRHDNQPQHF. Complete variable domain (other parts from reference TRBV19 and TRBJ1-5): DGGITQSPKYLFRKEGQNVTLSCEQNLNHDAMYWYRQDPGQGLRLIYYSQIVNDFQKGDIAEGYSVSREKKESFPLTVTSAQKNPTAFYLCASSIRHDNQPQHFGDGTRLSIL.